A selection of T cell receptor beta chains follows, all from one sample in a study of T cell changes during pregnancy in multiple sclerosis. Profiling relied on immunoSEQ multiplex PCR, and the TCRdb table lists in-frame clones only, not all of them. The profile covers about 80,000 clones, with roughly 94% appearing a single time and about 3% taken by the ten largest. The material was peripheral blood, obtained before pregnancy. These receptors were taken from a female donor with multiple sclerosis, enrolled in a pregnancy study. Both conserved end residues are part of each CDR3. D genes are given only for firm matches. Size is omitted from some rows. Given values are once, few, many or a class for expanded clones.

D gene | clone size | J gene | V gene | CDR3 protein | CDR3 DNA
TRBD1 | NA | TRBJ1-5 | TRBV30 | CAWSPGQVSNQPQHF | TGTGCCTGGAGCCCGGGACAGGTTAGCAATCAGCCCCAGCATTTT
TRBD1 | NA | TRBJ2-7 | TRBV11-1 | CASSLTGQEQYF | TGTGCCAGCAGCTTGACAGGGCAAGAGCAGTACTTC
NA | NA | TRBJ1-1 | TRBV30 | CAWSGTDYTEAFF | TGTGCCTGGAGTGGGACAGATTACACTGAAGCTTTCTTT
NA | NA | TRBJ2-5 | TRBV29-1 | CSAEGGVVRETQYF | TGCAGCGCCGAGGGGGGGGTGGTCAGAGAGACCCAGTACTTC
TRBD1 | NA | TRBJ2-5 | TRBV11-3 | CASSLSSGQSSETQYF | TGTGCCAGCAGCCTGTCCTCGGGACAGTCGTCGGAGACCCAGTACTTC
TRBD2 | NA | TRBJ2-1 | TRBV25-1 | CASNGLAGEFF | TGTGCCAGCAACGGACTAGCGGGGGAGTTCTTC
TRBD2 | NA | TRBJ2-3 | TRBV19 | CASTQLAGGVGTDTQYF | TGTGCCAGTACGCAACTAGCGGGGGGAGTAGGGACAGATACGCAGTATTTT
TRBD2 | NA | TRBJ2-3 | TRBV29-1 | CSVEDETSGRSTDTQYF | TGCAGCGTTGAAGATGAGACTAGCGGGAGAAGCACAGATACGCAGTATTTT
NA | NA | TRBJ2-5 | TRBV18 | CASSPIAETQYF | TGTGCCAGCTCACCCATCGCGGAGACCCAGTACTTC
NA | once | TRBJ2-1 | TRBV11-1 | CASSFGRSYNEQFF | TGTGCCAGCAGCTTCGGTCGCTCCTACAATGAGCAGTTCTTC
TRBD2 | NA | TRBJ2-7 | TRBV7-6 | CASSEPGLAYEQYF | TGTGCCAGCAGCGAACCGGGACTAGCCTACGAGCAGTACTTC